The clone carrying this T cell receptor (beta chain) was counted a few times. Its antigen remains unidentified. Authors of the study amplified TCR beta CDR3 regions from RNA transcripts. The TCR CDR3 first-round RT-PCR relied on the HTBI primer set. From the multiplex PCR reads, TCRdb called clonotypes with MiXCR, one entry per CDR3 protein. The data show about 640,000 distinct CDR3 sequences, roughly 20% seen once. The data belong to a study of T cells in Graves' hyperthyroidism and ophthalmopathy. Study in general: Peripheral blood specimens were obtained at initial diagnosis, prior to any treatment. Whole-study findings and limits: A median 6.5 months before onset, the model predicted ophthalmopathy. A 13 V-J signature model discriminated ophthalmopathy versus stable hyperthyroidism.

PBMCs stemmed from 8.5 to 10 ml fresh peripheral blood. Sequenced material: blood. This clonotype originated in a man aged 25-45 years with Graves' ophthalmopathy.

The DNA for the CDR3 is TGTGCCAGCAGTTATATCGGGGGCACCGACGAGCAGTACTTC. It yields the protein CASSYIGGTDEQYF. This sequence joins TRBV6-9 and TRBJ2-7, with D perhaps assigned TRBD1 or TRBD2 (6 bases each). Germline V gene lookup returns CDR1 MNHGY and CDR2 SVAAGI. V shed 2 bases and J shed 5 bases, with 13 bases lying between them. CDR3 size: 14 residues.